This TCR beta chain derives from a study of T cells after somatic rescue of genetic block. Repertoires were generated with immunoSEQ multiplex PCR, while TCRdb's copy carries only in-frame clones and drops some. The sample lists about 72,000 clones; just over 90% were seen once. The CDR3 consists of 16 residues. Germline V gene data show CDR1 as MNHEY and CDR2 as SVGAGI. The V segment lost 2 bases and the J segment 8 bases; nucleotides outside the gene matches: 4. The rearrangement joins TRBV6-5 to TRBJ2-1, with 15 nucleotides matching TRBD2. The TCR originated in a man aged 30 to 39. Sequenced: peripheral blood mononuclear cells (PBMCs). Here the CDR3 reads CASSYMGLAGGDEQFF. Written as DNA, the CDR3 is TGTGCCAGCAGTTACATGGGACTAGCGGGAGGAGATGAGCAGTTCTTC.